This T cell receptor beta chain was obtained from a study of blood T cell repertoires in COVID-19. Background on the study: Samples taken during acute and convalescent COVID-19 were collected in the United States, Italy and Spain. The analysed material was cDNA or gDNA that came from T cells, B-cell-depleted T cells, or PBMCs.

This clone was counted a single time. The CDR3 loop spans 14 amino acids. The germline V gene encodes CDR1 DFQATT and CDR2 SNEGSKA (reference sequence). V was pared by 3 bases and J by 2 bases, with 13 bases between. Some clones are missing from TCRdb's copy, which holds only in-frame ones; the method was immunoSEQ multiplex PCR. The profile covers 150,000 to 180,000 clones, with under 95% appearing a single time and around 0.55% taken by the ten largest. Sequenced: peripheral blood. This TCR was recovered from a man over 45 with acute or convalescent COVID-19. The chain employs TRBV20-1 and TRBJ1-2, with D tentatively TRBD1 (5 bases). Here the CDR3 reads CSASRGNSNYGYTF. CDR3 bases: TGCAGTGCTAGTCGGGGGAACTCCAACTATGGCTACACCTTC.